A single T cell receptor beta chain is shown here with its context. The entry originates in a study of blood T cell repertoires in COVID-19. Study overall: Whether acute or convalescent, the COVID-19 samples came from the United States, Italy and Spain. PBMCs, B-cell-depleted T cells, or T cells were the source of the cDNA or gDNA that made up the material.

Trimming cost V 3 bases and J 1 base; bases outside gene matches: 11. There are 20 residues in the CDR3. Germline lookup yields CDR1 LGHDT and CDR2 YNNKEL (reference sequence). As originally analysed: Researchers report that nucleated cell counts were estimated from reference gene primer amplification. TCRdb's copy holds only in-frame clones and misses some; the assay was immunoSEQ multiplex PCR. V and J calls and clone size come straight from that table; D and trimming were deduced from the DNA. The table has roughly 110,000 clones, approximately 88% seen once. The source of this sequence is a man aged 50-59 years with active or convalescent COVID-19. V and J are TRBV3-1 (or the pseudogene TRBV3-2) and TRBJ2-6; TRBD2 aligns across 11 bases. Specimen: peripheral blood. In DNA, the CDR3 is TGTGCCAGCAGCCAGGGCCTAGCGGGAGGCTCCAGGTCTGGGGCCAACGTCCTGACTTTC. Translation gives CASSQGLAGGSRSGANVLTF.